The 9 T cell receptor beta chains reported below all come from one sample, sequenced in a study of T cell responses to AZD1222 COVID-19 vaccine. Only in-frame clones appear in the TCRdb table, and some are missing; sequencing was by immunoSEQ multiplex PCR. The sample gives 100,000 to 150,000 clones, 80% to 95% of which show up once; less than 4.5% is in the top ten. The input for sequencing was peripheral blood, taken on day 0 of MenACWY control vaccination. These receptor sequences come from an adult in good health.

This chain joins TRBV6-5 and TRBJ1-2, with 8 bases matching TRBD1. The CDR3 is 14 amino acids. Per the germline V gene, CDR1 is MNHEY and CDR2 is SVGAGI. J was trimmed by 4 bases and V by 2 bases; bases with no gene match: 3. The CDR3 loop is CASSYDRGFYGYTF. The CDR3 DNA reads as TGTGCCAGCAGTTACGACAGGGGATTCTATGGCTACACCTTC.

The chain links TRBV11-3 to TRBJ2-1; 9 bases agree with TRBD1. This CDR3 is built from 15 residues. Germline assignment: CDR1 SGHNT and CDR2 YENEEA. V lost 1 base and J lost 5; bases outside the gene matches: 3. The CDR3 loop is CASSLGDRVNNEQFF. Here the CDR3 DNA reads TGTGCCAGCAGCTTAGGGGACAGGGTTAACAATGAGCAGTTCTTC.

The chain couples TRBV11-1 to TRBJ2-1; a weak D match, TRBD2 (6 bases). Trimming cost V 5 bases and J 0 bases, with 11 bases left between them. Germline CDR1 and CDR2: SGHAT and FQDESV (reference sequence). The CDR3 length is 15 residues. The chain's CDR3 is CASSARLVSYNEQFF. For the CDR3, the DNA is TGTGCCAGCAGCGCCCGACTAGTCTCCTACAATGAGCAGTTCTTC.

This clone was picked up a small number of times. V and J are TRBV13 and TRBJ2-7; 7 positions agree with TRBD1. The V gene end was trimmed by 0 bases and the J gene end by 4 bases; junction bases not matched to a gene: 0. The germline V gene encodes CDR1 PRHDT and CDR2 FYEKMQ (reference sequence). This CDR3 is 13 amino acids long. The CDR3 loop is CASSLGRGYEQYF. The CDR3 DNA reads TGTGCCAGCAGCTTAGGCAGGGGGTACGAGCAGTACTTC.

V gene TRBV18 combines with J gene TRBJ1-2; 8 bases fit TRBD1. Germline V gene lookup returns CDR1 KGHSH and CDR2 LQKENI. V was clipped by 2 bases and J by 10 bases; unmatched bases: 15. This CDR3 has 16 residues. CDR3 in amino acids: CASSPNPGGAGGDYTF. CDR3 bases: TGTGCCAGCTCACCAAACCCAGGGGGCGCTGGGGGTGACTACACCTTC.

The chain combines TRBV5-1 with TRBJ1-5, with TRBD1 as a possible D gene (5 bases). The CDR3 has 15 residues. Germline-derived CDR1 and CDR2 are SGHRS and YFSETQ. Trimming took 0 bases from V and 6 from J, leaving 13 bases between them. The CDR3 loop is CASSLEVIGAQPQHF. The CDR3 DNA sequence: TGCGCCAGCAGCTTGGAAGTAATAGGGGCTCAGCCCCAGCATTTT.

DNA for the CDR3: TGTGCCAGCAGCCCGGACGGGAACTATGGCTACACCTTC. Protein: CASSPDGNYGYTF. The chain carries TRBV5-4 and TRBJ1-2; D uncertain. Germline V CDR1 and CDR2: SGHNT, YYREEE (reference sequence). The CDR3 has 13 amino acids. Trimming shortened V by 4 bases and J by 2 bases, and 9 bases separated the two germline ends. Using reference TRBV5-4 and TRBJ1-2 for the parts outside the CDR3, the full variable domain is ETGVTQSPTHLIKTRGQQVTLRCSSQSGHNTVSWYQQALGQGPQFIFQYYREEENGRGNFPPRFSGLQFPNYSSELNVNALELDDSALYLCASSPDGNYGYTFGSGTRLTVV.

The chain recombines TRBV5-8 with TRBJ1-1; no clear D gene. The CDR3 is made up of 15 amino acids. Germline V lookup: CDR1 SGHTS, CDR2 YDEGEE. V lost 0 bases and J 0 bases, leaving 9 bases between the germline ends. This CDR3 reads CASSLAGKVNTEAFF. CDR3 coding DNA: TGTGCCAGCAGCTTGGCCGGGAAAGTGAACACTGAAGCTTTCTTT.

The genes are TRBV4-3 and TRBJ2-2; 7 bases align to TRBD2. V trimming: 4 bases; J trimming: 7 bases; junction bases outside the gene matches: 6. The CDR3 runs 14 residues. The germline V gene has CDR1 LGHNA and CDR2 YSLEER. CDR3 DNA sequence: TGCGCCAGCAGCCGCTATACGGGGGGCGGGGAGCTGTTTTTT. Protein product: CASSRYTGGGELFF.